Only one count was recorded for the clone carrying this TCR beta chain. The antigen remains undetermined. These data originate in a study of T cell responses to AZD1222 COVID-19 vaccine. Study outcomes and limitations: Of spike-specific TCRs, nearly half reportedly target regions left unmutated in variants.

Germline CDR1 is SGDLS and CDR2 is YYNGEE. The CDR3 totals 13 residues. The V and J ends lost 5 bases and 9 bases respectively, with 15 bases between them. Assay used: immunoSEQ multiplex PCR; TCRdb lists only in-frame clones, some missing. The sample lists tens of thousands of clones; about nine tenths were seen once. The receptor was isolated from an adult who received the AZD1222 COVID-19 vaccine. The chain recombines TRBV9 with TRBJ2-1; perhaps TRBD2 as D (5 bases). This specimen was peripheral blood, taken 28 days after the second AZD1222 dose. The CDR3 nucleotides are TGTGCCAGCAGTTCTCCAACTAGTTCTGAGCAGTTCTTC. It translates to CASSSPTSSEQFF.